The clone carrying this TCR beta chain has at least ten counts. Its antigen is as yet unknown. This record belongs to a study of regulatory T cells in long-lasting Graves disease. With iRepertoire HTBI primers and Arm-PCR of CDR3 regions, TCR beta libraries were built. Each CDR3 protein is one row after TCRdb ran MiXCR on the multiplex PCR reads. The table has roughly 380,000 distinct CDR3 sequences, around a sixth seen once. Study observations and caveats: Samples came from peripheral blood alone, without thyroid tissue. Persistent disease exhibited a predilection for TRBV28, TRBJ1-2 and TRBJ2-5.

Trimming shortened V by 0 bases and J by 4 bases, and 11 bases separated the two germline ends. The germline gives CDR1 SGDLS, CDR2 YYNGEE. This CDR3 is 15 amino acids long. Time point reported: newly diagnosed GD, antithyroid drugs for less than 3 months. Isolated PBMC RNA provided the starting material for the TCR library. This rearrangement joins TRBV9 to TRBJ2-1; no clear D gene. The receptor was isolated from a female donor with Graves disease. The sample in question was peripheral blood mononuclear cells (PBMCs), obtained at new diagnosis, from a patient treated with antithyroid drugs. As DNA, the CDR3 is TGTGCCAGCAGCGTAGAGGCTCTATATTACAATGAGCAGTTCTTC. This sequence encodes CASSVEALYYNEQFF.